Listed below are T cell receptor beta chains from one sample, sequenced in a study of metastatic and nonmetastatic thyroid tumors. Via MiXCR, TCRdb re-called the PCR reads. The profile shows some 15,000 clones, roughly 26% of them singletons. Material: blood. The receptors come from a male donor with papillary thyroid cancer or a benign thyroid nodule (not recorded which). Some clones in this sample may be carry-over from other donors' samples. CDR3s include the opening cysteine and the closing phenylalanine or tryptophan. D genes are given only for firm matches. The listing skips clone size in some rows; elsewhere it reads once, few, many or a size class.

clone size,V gene,J gene,D gene,CDR3 protein,CDR3 DNA
medium-sized,TRBV6-6,TRBJ1-6,.,CASSYSPVLRSGSLHF,TGTGCCAGCAGTTACTCCCCGGTCTTAAGGAGTGGGTCCCTCCACTTT
many,TRBV20-1,TRBJ1-1,.,CSARDGNTEAFF,TGCAGTGCCAGGGATGGGAACACTGAAGCTTTCTTT
medium-sized,TRBV11-1,TRBJ2-1,.,CASSLSSGSTEQFF,TGTGCCAGCAGCTTAAGTTCAGGATCCACTGAGCAGTTCTTC
.,TRBV20-1,TRBJ2-7,.,CSAPEEGEAYEQYF,TGCAGTGCGCCAGAAGAAGGGGAGGCCTACGAGCAGTACTTC
.,TRBV2,TRBJ1-1,TRBD1,CASRRDSQGEAFF,TGTGCCAGCAGGAGGGACAGTCAGGGAGAGGCTTTCTTT
few,TRBV19,TRBJ2-7,.,CASSIGGHRQYF,TGTGCCAGTAGTATAGGGGGACACCGCCAGTACTTC
many,TRBV6-1,TRBJ2-5,TRBD2,CASSDSLAGGGETQYF,TGTGCCAGCAGTGATTCACTAGCGGGTGGGGGCGAGACCCAGTACTTC
medium-sized,TRBV9,TRBJ2-7,TRBD2,CASSPTSGSTYEQYF,TGTGCCAGCAGCCCGACTAGCGGGAGTACATACGAGCAGTACTTC
medium-sized,TRBV20-1,TRBJ1-1,.,CSARLGTTGNTEAFF,TGCAGTGCTAGACTTGGGACTACCGGGAACACTGAAGCTTTCTTT
many,TRBV30,TRBJ1-4,TRBD1,CAGWDRAGEKLFF,TGTGCCGGGTGGGACAGGGCAGGTGAAAAACTGTTTTTT
.,TRBV18,TRBJ2-7,.,CASSPAGTALGDEQYF,TGTGCCAGCTCACCAGCCGGGACTGCCCTCGGCGACGAGCAGTACTTC
.,TRBV6-6,TRBJ1-6,.,CASSMYYSTNTYNSPLHF,TGTGCCAGCAGTATGTACTACTCCACGAACACCTATAATTCACCCCTCCACTTT
many,TRBV10-3,TRBJ1-3,.,CAISETGRSGNTIYF,TGTGCCATCAGTGAGACTGGTCGCTCTGGAAACACCATATATTTT
many,TRBV7-6,TRBJ2-7,TRBD2,CASSRTSGGLNYEQYF,TGTGCCAGCAGCCGGACTAGCGGGGGGCTGAACTACGAGCAGTACTTC